The 12 T cell receptor beta chains below all came from one sample that was sequenced in a study of type 1 regulatory T cells. TCRdb used MiXCR to reprocess the reads, holding one entry per CDR3 protein. The top ten hold 2.8% of the sample, which has roughly 18,000 distinct CDR3 sequences, 9.5% to 13% seen once. The sequenced material came from CD4+ T cells, either the whole sample or a sorted fraction (not recorded which). The receptors stem from a human donor in good health.

This rearrangement joins TRBV11-2 to TRBJ2-1; the D is unclear. V shed 4 bases and J shed 10 bases, with 14 bases lying between them. Germline V gene data show CDR1 as SGHAT and CDR2 as FQNNGV. The CDR3 spans 13 residues. As DNA, the CDR3 is TGTGCCAGCAGCTCTGATAGAATAGGGGAGCAGTTCTTC. This codes for CASSSDRIGEQFF. Combining the CDR3 with reference TRBV11-2 and TRBJ2-1 gives the whole variable domain EAGVAQSPRYKIIEKRQSVAFWCNPISGHATLYWYQQILGQGPKLLIQFQNNGVVDDSQLPKDRFSAERLKGVDSTLKIQPAKLEDSAVYLCASSSDRIGEQFFGPGTRLTVL.

There are a few counts of this clonotype. The chain has TRBV25-1 and TRBJ1-1; perhaps TRBD1 as D (6 bases). Per germline, CDR1 MGHDK and CDR2 SYGVNS. The CDR3 has 14 residues. V lost 7 bases to trimming and J lost 11 bases, with 23 bases between them. The CDR3 sequence is CASTPAGRHTGAFF. In nucleotides, the CDR3 is TGTGCCAGCACTCCCGCAGGTCGTCATACAGGGGCTTTCTTT.

The J gene is TRBJ2-3, the V gene TRBV6-5; the D gene could be TRBD1 or TRBD2 (5 bases each). Germline lookup yields CDR1 MNHEY and CDR2 SVGAGI. This CDR3 is built from 15 residues. Trimming took off 4 bases at V and 0 bases at J, with 11 bases between the two ends. CDR3 residues: CASSSRDGSTDTQYF. The DNA for the CDR3 is TGTGCCAGCAGTTCTCGGGACGGCAGCACAGATACGCAGTATTTT.

CDR3 in amino acids: CASSPGLAQYTGELFF. The CDR3 DNA reads as TGTGCCAGCAGCCCGGGACTAGCGCAATACACCGGGGAGCTGTTTTTT. The chain links TRBV7-3 to TRBJ2-2; 10 bases are a match to TRBD2. Per the germline V gene, CDR1 is SGHTA and CDR2 is FQGTGA. The CDR3 consists of 16 residues. The trim removed 5 bases at V and 3 bases at J, leaving 6 bases unmatched.

V is TRBV5-1 and J is TRBJ2-1, with a possible D match to TRBD2 (6 bases). CDR1 is SGHRS and CDR2 is YFSETQ in the germline V gene. The CDR3 covers 16 residues. Trimming removed 0 bases from V and 9 bases from J, with 19 bases in between. The chain's CDR3 is CASSLATRGEEGEQFF. CDR3 sequence (DNA): TGCGCCAGCAGCTTGGCGACTAGAGGGGAGGAGGGTGAGCAGTTCTTC.

The sample holds many counts of this clonotype. CDR3 residues: CASSLQGGANQPQHF. In nucleotides, the CDR3 is TGTGCCAGCAGTTTACAAGGAGGAGCAAATCAGCCCCAGCATTTT. The chain couples TRBV28 to TRBJ1-5; no clear D gene. The CDR3 runs to 15 residues. The germline V gene has CDR1 MDHEN and CDR2 SYDVKM. Trimming stripped 2 bases from V and 4 bases from J, with 12 bases between.

This clonotype has a count of ten or more. The rearrangement uses TRBV7-3 and TRBJ2-3; D is uncertain. Trimming cost V 2 bases and J 0 bases, with 6 bases left between them. Germline lookup yields CDR1 SGHTA and CDR2 FQGTGA. The CDR3 is made up of 14 amino acids. CDR3: CASSLAGSTDTQYF. As DNA, the CDR3 is TGTGCCAGCAGCTTAGCCGGAAGCACAGATACGCAGTATTTT.

This clonotype has just a few counts. The V gene is TRBV5-5, the J gene TRBJ2-5; no firm D call. This CDR3 is built from 14 residues. Germline CDR1 is SGHKS and CDR2 is YYEKEE (reference sequence). V was cut by 4 bases and J by 5 bases, with 15 bases left in between. The CDR3 region has the DNA TGTGCCAGCAGCCCGACGGCTAGTCGGGAGACCCAGTACTTC. It yields the protein CASSPTASRETQYF.

This clonotype was picked up many times. The chain recombines TRBV12-3 or TRBV12-4 with TRBJ2-2, with D unclear. The CDR3 sequence is 13 residues long. V was pared by 6 bases and J by 2 bases, with 7 bases between. The CDR3 loop is CASRITNTGELFF. The DNA of the CDR3 is TGTGCCAGCAGAATAACTAACACCGGGGAGCTGTTTTTT.

This chain connects TRBV2 to TRBJ2-3; 7 bases line up with TRBD2. The CDR3 is made up of 15 amino acids. The germline CDR1 and CDR2 sequences are SNHLY and FYNNEI. V lost 6 bases and J lost 2; bases outside the gene matches: 8. CDR3 residues: CASRTLADLTDTQYF. CDR3 sequence (DNA): TGTGCCAGCAGGACCCTAGCGGACCTCACAGATACGCAGTATTTT.

This clonotype was picked up many times. CDR3 loop: CASSPRGGRAKNIQYF. CDR3 bases: TGTGCCAGCAGCCCCCGTGGGGGACGTGCCAAAAACATTCAGTACTTC. The gene calls are TRBV9 and TRBJ2-4; TRBD1 or TRBD2 may be the D gene (5 bases each). The CDR3 is 16 residues long. Germline CDR1 and CDR2: SGDLS and YYNGEE. Trimming took 4 bases from V and 1 from J, leaving 15 bases between them.

A note on this clonotype: A much larger clone is a single base away; this may be a read error. The chain carries TRBV20-1 and TRBJ2-1; TRBD2 might be the D (5 bases). V was cut by 0 bases and J by 9 bases, with 15 bases left in between. Germline V gives CDR1 DFQATT, CDR2 SNEGSKA (reference sequence). The CDR3 length is 14 residues. The CDR3 nucleotides read TGCAGTGCTAGAGATCAATGGAGGTGCAGTGAGCAGTTCTTC. It encodes CSARDQWRCSEQFF.